This TCR beta chain is drawn from a study of blood T cell repertoires in COVID-19. Study context: T cells, B-cell-depleted T cells, or PBMCs provided the cDNA or gDNA that served as material.

The authors' processing: Reference gene primer amplification in the assay estimated nucleated cell counts. Generated by immunoSEQ multiplex PCR, the TCRdb table keeps only in-frame clones and is missing some. That table supplies the V and J calls and clone size; D and trimming were determined from the DNA. The data show some 30,000 clones, with roughly 91% seen just once and about 13% held by the top ten. This CDR3 has 13 amino acids. Looked up from germline, CDR1 is GTSNPN and CDR2 is SVGIG (reference sequence). The ends were cut back, 4 bases at V and 0 bases at J, with 9 bases in the middle. V and J are TRBV30 and TRBJ1-1; a possible D gene is TRBD1 (6 bases). The sequenced material came from peripheral blood. The receptor comes from a man between 65 and 85 years old with active COVID-19. The CDR3 here is CAWIRQVNTEAFF. CDR3 nucleotides: TGTGCCTGGATAAGACAGGTGAACACTGAAGCTTTCTTT. The full variable domain, rest sourced from reference TRBV30 and TRBJ1-1, is SQTIHQWPATLVQPVGSPLSLECTVEGTSNPNLYWYRQAAGRGLQLLFYSVGIGQISSEVPQNLSASRPQDRQFILSSKKLLLSDSGFYLCAWIRQVNTEAFFGQGTRLTVV.